This is a list of T cell receptor beta chains from one sample in a study of blood T cell repertoires in COVID-19. Some clones are missing from TCRdb's copy, which holds only in-frame ones; the method was immunoSEQ multiplex PCR. This sample carries tens of thousands of clones, approximately 89% of them seen once, and the ten largest clones take roughly 2.2%. The sequencing sample was made of peripheral blood. All receptors come from a human donor with active COVID-19. The donor label of this sample is uncertain. Both conserved end residues are part of each CDR3. The D gene is left open where the match is weak. Rows may omit the clone size; those that give it use once, few, many or a size class.

>TRBD1|TRBJ1-1|-|TRBV4-2
CASSRRGGTGGASEAFF
TGTGCCAGCAGCCGCAGGGGGGGAACAGGGGGCGCTTCTGAAGCTTTCTTT
>-|TRBJ2-5|-|TRBV5-4
CASSLGAGRDQETQYF
TGTGCCAGCAGCTTGGGAGCCGGTCGGGATCAAGAGACCCAGTACTTC
>TRBD1|TRBJ1-1|-|TRBV10-3
CAAAGGDQTEAFF
TGTGCCGCGGCAGGGGGTGACCAGACTGAAGCTTTCTTT
>TRBD1|TRBJ2-1|-|TRBV27
CASRDGTGRLNEQFF
TGTGCCAGCAGGGACGGGACAGGGCGGCTAAATGAGCAGTTCTTC
>-|TRBJ1-2|-|TRBV6-5
CASNQGSNGYTF
TGTGCCAGCAACCAGGGGTCGAATGGCTACACCTTC
>-|TRBJ1-2|once|TRBV6-2/TRBV6-3
CASSYGPNYGYTF
TGTGCCAGCAGTTACGGGCCCAACTATGGCTACACCTTC
>TRBD1|TRBJ1-2|-|TRBV11-2
CASSFGQADGYTF
TGTGCCAGCAGCTTTGGACAGGCTGATGGCTACACCTTC
>TRBD1|TRBJ2-2|-|TRBV14
CASSQGQGGTGELFF
TGTGCCAGCAGCCAAGGACAGGGGGGGACCGGGGAGCTGTTTTTT
>-|TRBJ2-7|once|TRBV6-2/TRBV6-3
CASSPDLGGIAYEQYF
TGTGCCAGCAGCCCTGACCTGGGGGGTATCGCCTACGAGCAGTACTTC
>TRBD2|TRBJ2-3|-|TRBV7-3
CASSASGSTDTQYF
TGTGCCAGCAGCGCTAGCGGTTCCACAGATACGCAGTATTTT
>-|TRBJ1-4|-|TRBV12-3/TRBV12-4
CASSLNSNEKLFF
TGTGCCAGCAGTTTAAACAGTAATGAAAAACTGTTTTTT
>-|TRBJ2-5|few|TRBV9
CASSVDAGLGRETQYF
TGTGCCAGCAGCGTAGACGCGGGGCTCGGGCGGGAGACCCAGTACTTC
>TRBD2|TRBJ2-7|-|TRBV11-2
CASSFGGLAGGPYEQYF
TGTGCCAGCAGCTTTGGCGGACTAGCGGGGGGACCCTACGAGCAGTACTTC
>-|TRBJ2-1|-|TRBV5-4
CASSLSQGNYNEQFF
TGTGCCAGCAGCTTATCACAGGGAAACTACAATGAGCAGTTCTTC
>TRBD1|TRBJ1-3|-|TRBV18
CASSPLPRGHGNTIYF
TGTGCCAGCTCACCCCTACCTAGGGGGCACGGAAACACCATATATTTT
>-|TRBJ1-6|-|TRBV20-1
CSASSGHSYNSPLHF
TGCAGTGCTAGTTCAGGACACTCCTATAATTCACCCCTCCACTTT
>TRBD1|TRBJ2-5|-|TRBV7-2
CASSCLETTGGWETQYF
TGTGCCAGCAGCTGCCTCGAAACGACAGGGGGGTGGGAGACCCAGTACTTC
>-|TRBJ1-4|-|TRBV18
CASSFRLNEKLFF
TGTGCCAGCTCATTCAGGCTAAATGAAAAACTGTTTTTT
>TRBD2|TRBJ2-5|-|TRBV5-1
CASTSRVLAGGPHQETQYF
TGCGCCAGCACCTCCCGCGTCCTAGCGGGGGGGCCCCACCAAGAGACCCAGTACTTC
>TRBD1|TRBJ1-1|once|TRBV19
CASSISEGAGTEAFF
TGTGCCAGTAGTATTTCGGAGGGGGCAGGGACTGAAGCTTTCTTT
>TRBD1|TRBJ2-7|-|TRBV2
CASRGQGYEQYF
TGTGCCAGCAGGGGACAGGGCTACGAGCAGTACTTC
>-|TRBJ2-2|once|TRBV3-1/TRBV3-2
CASSQVDRPGELFF
TGTGCCAGCAGCCAAGTCGACAGACCCGGGGAGCTGTTTTTT
>TRBD2|TRBJ2-3|-|TRBV2
CASSYGGSLAQYF
TGTGCCAGCAGTTACGGGGGGTCCCTTGCGCAGTATTTT
>TRBD1|TRBJ1-6|once|TRBV27
CASSMTGFSPLHF
TGTGCCAGCAGTATGACAGGGTTTTCACCCCTCCACTTT
>-|TRBJ1-1|-|TRBV6-6
CASTLGNTEAFF
TGTGCCAGCACTCTAGGGAACACTGAAGCTTTCTTT
>-|TRBJ2-7|-|TRBV7-8
CASSSPSYRRGNGHYEQYF
TGTGCCAGCAGCTCACCTAGTTATCGTCGGGGTAATGGGCACTACGAGCAGTACTTC
>-|TRBJ2-3|-|TRBV6-2/TRBV6-3
CASSLLPGQSTDTQYF
TGTGCCAGCAGTTTACTACCGGGACAAAGCACAGATACGCAGTATTTT
>-|TRBJ1-4|-|TRBV15
CATSRTGLVNEKLFF
TGTGCCACCAGCAGAACAGGGCTCGTTAATGAAAAACTGTTTTTT
>TRBD2|TRBJ2-7|few|TRBV2
CASSGWTSGGLYEQYF
TGTGCCAGCAGCGGATGGACTAGCGGGGGGCTCTACGAGCAGTACTTC
>-|TRBJ1-3|-|TRBV5-1
CASSLGDIGNTIYF
TGCGCCAGCAGCTTGGGGGACATTGGAAACACCATATATTTT
>-|TRBJ2-1|few|TRBV10-3
CAISPNGAEDEQFF
TGTGCCATCAGCCCAAATGGAGCCGAGGATGAGCAGTTCTTC
>-|TRBJ2-5|once|TRBV11-2
CASRADIGHQETQYF
TGTGCCAGCAGGGCGGACATCGGCCACCAAGAGACCCAGTACTTC
>TRBD2|TRBJ2-7|-|TRBV27
CASSPGGYEQYF
TGTGCCAGCAGTCCGGGGGGTTACGAGCAGTACTTC
>-|TRBJ2-7|-|TRBV19
CASSITRRSYEQYF
TGTGCCAGTAGTATAACCCGGCGGTCCTACGAGCAGTACTTC
>TRBD2|TRBJ2-1|once|TRBV7-9
CASSSREMSYNEQFF
TGTGCCAGCAGCTCGCGGGAGATGTCCTACAATGAGCAGTTCTTC
>TRBD1|TRBJ2-2|-|TRBV10-1
CASSPGQGAVGELFF
TGCGCCAGCAGTCCGGGACAGGGGGCAGTCGGGGAGCTGTTTTTT
>-|TRBJ1-2|-|TRBV10-3
CAISAGSWGYTF
TGTGCCATCAGTGCCGGGAGTTGGGGCTACACCTTC
>TRBD2|TRBJ2-1|-|TRBV4-2
CASSLDMTSGGLSSYNEQFF
TGTGCCAGCAGCCTCGACATGACTAGCGGGGGCCTCAGCTCCTACAATGAGCAGTTCTTC
>-|TRBJ1-6|-|TRBV6-5
CASEVSPEGSPLHF
TGTGCCAGCGAAGTCTCACCGGAGGGGTCACCCCTCCACTTT
>TRBD2|TRBJ2-1|-|TRBV7-3
CASSWGGPGTSPHNEQFF
TGTGCCAGCAGCTGGGGTGGGCCCGGGACTAGCCCCCACAATGAGCAGTTCTTC
>TRBD1|TRBJ1-6|-|TRBV2
CASSPEPGQGKSPLHF
TGTGCCAGCAGTCCAGAGCCCGGACAGGGGAAGTCACCCCTCCACTTT
>-|TRBJ2-1|-|TRBV4-1
CASSQASGIDEQFF
TGCGCCAGCAGCCAAGCGTCGGGGATCGATGAGCAGTTCTTC
>-|TRBJ1-2|-|TRBV7-3
CASSLSPGSDGYTF
TGTGCCAGCAGCTTATCTCCAGGGTCAGATGGCTACACCTTC
>-|TRBJ2-5|-|TRBV29-1
CSVVRTFQETQYF
TGCAGCGTAGTCCGGACATTCCAAGAGACCCAGTACTTC
>-|TRBJ1-5|once|TRBV6-2/TRBV6-3
CASSYFRGLDQPQHF
TGTGCCAGCAGTTATTTCAGGGGATTGGATCAGCCCCAGCATTTT
>TRBD1|TRBJ1-4|-|TRBV19
CASSVGTAEKLFF
TGTGCCAGTAGCGTGGGGACAGCAGAAAAACTGTTTTTT
>TRBD1|TRBJ1-1|-|TRBV7-6
CASSSGGQGAITEAFF
TGTGCCAGCAGCTCCGGGGGCCAGGGGGCGATCACTGAAGCTTTCTTT
>-|TRBJ1-1|-|TRBV6-5
CASGRRGEGNTEAFF
TGTGCCAGCGGGCGCCGGGGAGAGGGGAACACTGAAGCTTTCTTT
>TRBD1|TRBJ1-1|-|TRBV7-8
CASSWDRAPEAFF
TGTGCCAGCAGCTGGGACAGGGCCCCCGAAGCTTTCTTT
>-|TRBJ2-3|-|TRBV7-2
CASSLDTHSTDTQYF
TGTGCCAGCAGTTTAGACACACATAGCACAGATACGCAGTATTTT
>-|TRBJ1-2|-|TRBV4-3
CASSQDYEEGYYGYTF
TGCGCCAGCAGCCAAGATTACGAGGAGGGCTACTATGGCTACACCTTC
>TRBD1|TRBJ2-2|once|TRBV7-9
CASSSTGGPGELFF
TGTGCCAGCAGCTCGACAGGGGGGCCCGGGGAGCTGTTTTTT
>TRBD1|TRBJ2-3|-|TRBV18
CASSPTGTGIDTQYF
TGTGCCAGCTCACCAACCGGGACAGGGATAGATACGCAGTATTTT
>TRBD1|TRBJ1-4|-|TRBV7-2
CASSLLGPDRGEKLFF
TGTGCCAGCAGCCTCCTTGGGCCCGACAGGGGGGAAAAACTGTTTTTT
>-|TRBJ2-3|-|TRBV9
CASSVGRETSTDTQYF
TGTGCCAGCAGCGTAGGACGCGAGACTAGCACAGATACGCAGTATTTT
>TRBD1|TRBJ1-2|-|TRBV5-1
CASSPGQGASGYTF
TGCGCCAGCAGCCCCGGACAGGGGGCTTCTGGCTACACCTTC
>TRBD1|TRBJ2-5|-|TRBV5-1
CASSLDMRSGTGHQETQYF
TGCGCCAGCAGCTTGGATATGCGTAGTGGGACAGGGCACCAAGAGACCCAGTACTTC
>-|TRBJ1-2|once|TRBV2
CASSDDSSHGYTF
TGTGCCAGCAGTGACGACAGCTCGCATGGCTACACCTTC
>-|TRBJ1-1|once|TRBV7-8
CASSGSEGAEAFF
TGTGCCAGCAGCGGATCCGAGGGGGCTGAAGCTTTCTTT